This TCR beta chain was retrieved from a study of cytomegalovirus exposure and HLA in healthy donors. Study-wide findings and caveats: Presence/absence results assume similar sequencing depth per donor, which may not hold. Under in vitro conditions, three CMV-associated chains were confirmed as specific for CMV antigens. Later, TCR association rates were found to vary by HLA locus, highest for DRB1 and lowest for HLA-C.

In the PCR, 60 Vbeta and 13 Jbeta primers were used. TCRdb keeps only in-frame clones here, not all; method: immunoSEQ multiplex PCR. The data hold over 90,000 clones, with roughly three quarters observed a single time. Losses at the gene ends were 3 bases for V and 9 bases for J; bases not matched to a gene: 11. The germline gives CDR1 ENHRY, CDR2 SYGVKD. CDR3 size: 16 residues. Of note for this clone: Its antigen is still unknown.

The chain couples TRBV10-3 to TRBJ1-5; TRBD1 agrees at 10 bases. The sequenced material came from PBMCs. The sequence was collected from a young woman in good health and CMV-seropositive. CDR3 loop: CAISETPGQGSWPQHF. In DNA form, the CDR3 reads TGTGCCATCAGTGAAACTCCGGGACAGGGGAGTTGGCCCCAGCATTTT.